Below, one TCR beta chain is given with its context. Profiling relied on immunoSEQ multiplex PCR, and the TCRdb table lists in-frame clones only, not all of them. This table has over 600,000 clones, 90% appearing once. The data stem from a study of blood T cell repertoires in COVID-19. For the study at large: COVID-19 samples from acute and convalescent phases originated in the United States, Italy and Spain.

The CDR3 runs to 16 residues. Trimming removed 5 bases from V and 5 bases from J; junction bases left unmatched: 14. Germline assignment: CDR1 SGHAT and CDR2 FQNNGV. The J gene is TRBJ1-2, the V gene TRBV11-2, with 7 bases matching TRBD1. This receptor was taken from a woman aged 18-29 years with acute or convalescent COVID-19. Sequenced: peripheral blood. As DNA, the CDR3 is TGTGCCAGCAGCCTAAGAAACCCAGGGGGGTTGTATGGCTACACCTTC. It specifies CASSLRNPGGLYGYTF.